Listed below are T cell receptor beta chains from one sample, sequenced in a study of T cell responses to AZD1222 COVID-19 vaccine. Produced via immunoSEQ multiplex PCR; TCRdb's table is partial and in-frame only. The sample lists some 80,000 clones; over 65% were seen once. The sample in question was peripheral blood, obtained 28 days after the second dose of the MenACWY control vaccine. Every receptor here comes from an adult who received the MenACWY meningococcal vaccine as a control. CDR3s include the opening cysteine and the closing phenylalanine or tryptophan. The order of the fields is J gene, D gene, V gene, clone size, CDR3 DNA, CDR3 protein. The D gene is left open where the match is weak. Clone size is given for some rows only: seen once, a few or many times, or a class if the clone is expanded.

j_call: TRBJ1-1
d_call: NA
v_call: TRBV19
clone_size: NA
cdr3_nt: TGTGCCAGTAGTGAACGGACGGGGAACACTGAAGCTTTCTTT
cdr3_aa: CASSERTGNTEAFF

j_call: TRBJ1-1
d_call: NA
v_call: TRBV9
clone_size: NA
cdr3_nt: TGTGCCAGCAGCGCTCAGGGGCAGGGCACTGAAGCTTTCTTT
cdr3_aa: CASSAQGQGTEAFF

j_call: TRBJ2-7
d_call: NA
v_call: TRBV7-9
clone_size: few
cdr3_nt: TGTGCCAGCAGCTTAGTGTCCGAGTACGAGCAGTACTTC
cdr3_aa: CASSLVSEYEQYF

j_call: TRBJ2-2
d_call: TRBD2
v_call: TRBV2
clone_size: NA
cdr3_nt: TGTGCCAGCAGCCTTTGGGGACTAGCGGGAGGGAACACCGGGGAGCTGTTTTTT
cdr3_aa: CASSLWGLAGGNTGELFF

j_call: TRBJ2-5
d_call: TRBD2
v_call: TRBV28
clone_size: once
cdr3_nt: TGTGCCAGCGGGGGGGACGATGAGACCCAGTACTTC
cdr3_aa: CASGGDDETQYF

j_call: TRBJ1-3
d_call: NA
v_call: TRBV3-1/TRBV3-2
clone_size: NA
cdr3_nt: TGTGCCAGCAGCCAAGATGGTGGCTCTGGAAACACCATATATTTT
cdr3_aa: CASSQDGGSGNTIYF

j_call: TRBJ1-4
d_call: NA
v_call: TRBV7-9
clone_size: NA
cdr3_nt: TGTGCCAGCAGCTTAGCCGGGTCTGAAAAACTGTTTTTT
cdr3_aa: CASSLAGSEKLFF

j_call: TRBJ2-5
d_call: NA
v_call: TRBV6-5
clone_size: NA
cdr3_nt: TGTGCCAGCAGTATTTTCGGACCCTTTGAGACCCAGTACTTC
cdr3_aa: CASSIFGPFETQYF

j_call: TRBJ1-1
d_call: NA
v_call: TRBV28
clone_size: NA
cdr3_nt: TGTGCCACCACCGGGGGGGTTAACACTGAAGCTTTCTTT
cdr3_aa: CATTGGVNTEAFF

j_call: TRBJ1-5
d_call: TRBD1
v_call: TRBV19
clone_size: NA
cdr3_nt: TGTGCCAGTAGGGACAGGGCCGATCAGCCCCAGCATTTT
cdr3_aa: CASRDRADQPQHF

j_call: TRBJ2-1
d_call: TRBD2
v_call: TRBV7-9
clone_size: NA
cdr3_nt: TGTGCCACTGAAAGCGGGAGCTACAATGAGCAGTTCTTC
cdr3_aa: CATESGSYNEQFF

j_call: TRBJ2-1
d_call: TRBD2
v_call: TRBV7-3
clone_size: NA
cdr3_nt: TGTGCCAGCAGCCCTTCCGCTAGCGGTCACTCCTACAATGAGCAGTTCTTC
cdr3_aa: CASSPSASGHSYNEQFF

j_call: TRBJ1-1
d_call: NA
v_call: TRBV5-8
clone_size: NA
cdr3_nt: TGTGCCAGCACGTTGTTGCGCGACACTGAAGCTTTCTTT
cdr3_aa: CASTLLRDTEAFF

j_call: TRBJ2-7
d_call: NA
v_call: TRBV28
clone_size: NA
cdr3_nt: TGTGCCAGCAGTTCCCTACAGAAACTCTACGAGCAGTACTTC
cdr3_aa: CASSSLQKLYEQYF

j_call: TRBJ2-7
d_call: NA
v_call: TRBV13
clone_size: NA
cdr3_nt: TGTGCCAGCAGCGGGGGGTTTGGCTACGAGCAGTACTTC
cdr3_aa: CASSGGFGYEQYF

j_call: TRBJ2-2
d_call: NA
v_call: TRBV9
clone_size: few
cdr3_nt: TGTGCCAGCAGACTATATAGTGACACCGGGGAGCTGTTTTTT
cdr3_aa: CASRLYSDTGELFF

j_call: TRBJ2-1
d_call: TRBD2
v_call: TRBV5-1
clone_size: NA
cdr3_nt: TGCGCCAGCAGCTTGGAAGCGGGAGTTAATGAGCAGTTCTTC
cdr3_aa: CASSLEAGVNEQFF

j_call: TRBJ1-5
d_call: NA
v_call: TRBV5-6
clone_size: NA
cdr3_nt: TGTGCCAGCAGCCCCGGGCCCTACAATCAGCCCCAGCATTTT
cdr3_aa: CASSPGPYNQPQHF

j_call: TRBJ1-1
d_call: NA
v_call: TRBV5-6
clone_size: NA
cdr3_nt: TGTGCCAGCAGCCAACAGTGGAACACTGAAGCTTTCTTT
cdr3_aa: CASSQQWNTEAFF

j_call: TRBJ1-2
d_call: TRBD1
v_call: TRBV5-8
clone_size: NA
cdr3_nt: TGTGCCAGCAGCTTGGTGCAGGGGGCGACGGGCTATGGCTACACCTTC
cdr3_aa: CASSLVQGATGYGYTF

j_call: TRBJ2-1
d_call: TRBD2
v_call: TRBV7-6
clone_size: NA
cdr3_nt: TGTGCCAGCAGCTTAGGGTTTTTAGGCCCGGGGGGGCTAAATGAGCAGTTCTTC
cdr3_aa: CASSLGFLGPGGLNEQFF

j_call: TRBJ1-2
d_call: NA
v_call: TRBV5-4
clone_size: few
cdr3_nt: TGTGCCAGCAGCTTGGGCAACAATGGCTACACCTTC
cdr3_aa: CASSLGNNGYTF

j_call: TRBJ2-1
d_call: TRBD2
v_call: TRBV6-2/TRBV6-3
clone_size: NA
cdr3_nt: TGTGCCAGCAGTCGTCTAGCGGGAGCCCTCTCCTACAATGAGCAGTTCTTC
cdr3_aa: CASSRLAGALSYNEQFF

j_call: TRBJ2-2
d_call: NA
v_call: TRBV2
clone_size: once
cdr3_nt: TGTGCCAGCAGTGAGGTTAAGTCTAACACCGGGGAGCTGTTTTTT
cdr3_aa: CASSEVKSNTGELFF

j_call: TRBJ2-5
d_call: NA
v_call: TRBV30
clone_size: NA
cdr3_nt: TGTGCCTTAGGGGGACGGTTAGAGACCCAGTACTTC
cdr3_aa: CALGGRLETQYF

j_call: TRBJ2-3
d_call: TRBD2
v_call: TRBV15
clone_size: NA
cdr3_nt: TGTGCCACCAGCACCCGACTAGCGGGAAGGAGCACAGATACGCAGTATTTT
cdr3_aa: CATSTRLAGRSTDTQYF

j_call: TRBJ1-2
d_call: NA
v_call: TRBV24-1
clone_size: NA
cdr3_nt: TGTGCCACCAGTGATACTGGGACGAACTATGGCTACACCTTC
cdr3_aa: CATSDTGTNYGYTF

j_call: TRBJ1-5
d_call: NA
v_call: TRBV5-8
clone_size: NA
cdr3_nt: TGTGCCAGCAGCTCGCGGCCGGGGGCCCAGCATTTT
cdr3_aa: CASSSRPGAQHF

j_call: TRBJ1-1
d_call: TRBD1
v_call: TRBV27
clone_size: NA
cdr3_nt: TGTGCCAGCAGTCCCGGGACAGCGAACACTGAAGCTTTCTTT
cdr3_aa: CASSPGTANTEAFF

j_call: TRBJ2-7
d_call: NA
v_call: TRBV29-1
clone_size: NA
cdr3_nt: TGCAGCGTTCTCTCCAGCTCCTACGAGCAGTACTTC
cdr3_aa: CSVLSSSYEQYF

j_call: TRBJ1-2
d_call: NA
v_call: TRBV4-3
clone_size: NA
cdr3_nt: TGCGCCAGCAGCCAAGGGAGGGGGGCGTCCTATGGCTACACCTTC
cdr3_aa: CASSQGRGASYGYTF

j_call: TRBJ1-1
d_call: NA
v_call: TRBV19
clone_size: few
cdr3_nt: TGTGCCAGTAGTTGGCAGTCCGGTGCGAACACTGAAGCTTTCTTT
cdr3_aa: CASSWQSGANTEAFF

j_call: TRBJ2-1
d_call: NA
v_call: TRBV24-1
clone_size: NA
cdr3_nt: TGTGCCACCAGTGACCCTGACTCCAATGAGCAGTTCTTC
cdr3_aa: CATSDPDSNEQFF

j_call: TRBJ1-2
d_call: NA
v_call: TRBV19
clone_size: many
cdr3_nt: TGTGCCAGTACCCCGGGGCAGGCCCCCTATGGCTACACCTTC
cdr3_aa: CASTPGQAPYGYTF

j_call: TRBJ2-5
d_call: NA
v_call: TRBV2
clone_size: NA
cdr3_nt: TGTGCCAGCAGTGAGAGCAGGGTGGAGTACTTC
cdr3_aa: CASSESRVEYF

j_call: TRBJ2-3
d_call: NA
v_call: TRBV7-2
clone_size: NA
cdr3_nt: TGTGCCAGCAGCTTACCCGGACACACAGATACGCAGTATTTT
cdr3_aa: CASSLPGHTDTQYF

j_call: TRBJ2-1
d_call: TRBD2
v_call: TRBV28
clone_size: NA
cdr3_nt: TGTGCCAGCAGAACGCCTCTAGCGGGCTACAATGAGCAGTTCTTC
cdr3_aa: CASRTPLAGYNEQFF

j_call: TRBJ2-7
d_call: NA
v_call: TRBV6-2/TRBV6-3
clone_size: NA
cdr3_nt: TGTGCCAGCAGCGAAAGGCCTCTCAGTCCTTACTACGAGCAGTACTTC
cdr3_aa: CASSERPLSPYYEQYF

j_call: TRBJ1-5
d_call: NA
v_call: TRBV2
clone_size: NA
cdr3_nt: TGTGCCAGCAGTTCCCCGGACAAGAGCTTATATTTT
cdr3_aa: CASSSPDKSLYF

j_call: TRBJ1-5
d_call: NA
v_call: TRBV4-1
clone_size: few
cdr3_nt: TGCGCCAGCAGCCCAGGGGATGGGAGCAATCAGCCCCAGCATTTT
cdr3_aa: CASSPGDGSNQPQHF

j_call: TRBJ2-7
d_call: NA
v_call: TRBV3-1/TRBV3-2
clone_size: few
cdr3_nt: TGTGCCAGCAGCCAATCTAGCGTGGCCTACGAGCAGTACTTC
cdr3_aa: CASSQSSVAYEQYF

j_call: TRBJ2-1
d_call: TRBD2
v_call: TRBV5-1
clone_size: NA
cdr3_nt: TGCGCCAGCAGCTTACTAGCGGGGGCCAACAATGAGCAGTTCTTC
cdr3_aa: CASSLLAGANNEQFF

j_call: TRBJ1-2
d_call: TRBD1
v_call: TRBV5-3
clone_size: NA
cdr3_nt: TGTGCCAGAAGCTGTGGGACAGGGGGCGACTACACCTTC
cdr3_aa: CARSCGTGGDYTF

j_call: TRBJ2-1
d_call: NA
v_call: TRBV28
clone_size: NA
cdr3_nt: TGTGCCAGCCGCCCTGAGGGCGGGAAGAACAATGAGCAGTTCTTC
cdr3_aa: CASRPEGGKNNEQFF

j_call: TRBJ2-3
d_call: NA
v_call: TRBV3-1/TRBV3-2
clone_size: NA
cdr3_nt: TGTGCCAGCAGCCAAGGAGGGCCCTGGGGGGATACGCAGTATTTT
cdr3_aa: CASSQGGPWGDTQYF

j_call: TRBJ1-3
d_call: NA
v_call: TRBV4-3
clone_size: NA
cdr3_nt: TGCGCCAGCAGCCAAGAGGTGGGGCCTGGAAACACCATATATTTT
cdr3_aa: CASSQEVGPGNTIYF

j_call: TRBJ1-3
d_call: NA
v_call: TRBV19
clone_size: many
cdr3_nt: TGTGCCAGTAGTATGGTGGACTCTGGAAACACCATATATTTT
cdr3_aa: CASSMVDSGNTIYF

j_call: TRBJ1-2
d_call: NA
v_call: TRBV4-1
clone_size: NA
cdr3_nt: TGCGCCAGCAGCCAAGAGTTCCGGGATGGGTACACCTTC
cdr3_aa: CASSQEFRDGYTF

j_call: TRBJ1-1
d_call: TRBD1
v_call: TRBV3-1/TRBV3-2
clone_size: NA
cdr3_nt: TGTGCCAGCAGCCAAGTGGGGACAGGGGACACTGAAGCTTTCTTT
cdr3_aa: CASSQVGTGDTEAFF

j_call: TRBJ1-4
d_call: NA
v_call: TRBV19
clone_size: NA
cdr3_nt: TGTGCCAGTAGTACCACCATACAGGGACACAATGAAAAACTGTTTTTT
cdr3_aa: CASSTTIQGHNEKLFF

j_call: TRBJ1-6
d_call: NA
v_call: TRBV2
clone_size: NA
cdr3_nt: TGTGCCAGCAATCCAAGGGGTGTAGGACCCCTCCACTTT
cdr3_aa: CASNPRGVGPLHF

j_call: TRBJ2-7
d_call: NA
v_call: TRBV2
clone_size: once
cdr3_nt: TGTGCCAGCATGCGTGGAGGCCACGAGCAGTACTTC
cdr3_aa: CASMRGGHEQYF

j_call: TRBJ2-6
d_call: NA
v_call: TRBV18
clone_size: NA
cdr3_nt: TGTGCCAGCTCCCCCAGGTTAGGGGGCTCTGGGGCCAACGTCCTGACTTTC
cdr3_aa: CASSPRLGGSGANVLTF